Following are 16 T cell receptor beta chains from one sample sequenced in a study of shared clonotypes between healthy human individuals. Naive CD8 cells, CD45RO-negative and positively selected for CCR7, excluded terminally differentiated effector memory CD45RA+ cells. Assay used: immunoSEQ multiplex PCR; TCRdb lists only in-frame clones, some missing. The table includes 450,000 to 700,000 clones, 95% detected once. The sequenced sample was naive CD8+ T cells sorted from blood. The source of these receptors is a woman aged 30 to 39 in good health.

This sequence joins TRBV28 and TRBJ2-1; perhaps D is TRBD1 or TRBD2 (5 bases each). With 3 bases removed from V and 7 bases from J, the gap between germline ends came to 19 bases. This CDR3 has 16 amino acids. CDR1 and CDR2 (germline): MDHEN, SYDVKM. The chain's CDR3 is CASSFSLRGANNEQFF. The CDR3 nucleotides read TGTGCCAGCAGTTTTTCGTTGAGGGGCGCAAATAATGAGCAGTTCTTC.

The chain links TRBV27 to TRBJ2-2; maybe TRBD2 (5 bases). Germline V gene lookup returns CDR1 MNHEY and CDR2 SMNVEV (reference sequence). The CDR3 has 14 residues. Trimming left V 3 bases short and J 3 bases short, with 8 bases between. CDR3 bases: TGTGCCAGCAGTTTTAGGCGGGACACCGGGGAGCTGTTTTTT. Translation gives CASSFRRDTGELFF.

This clone has only one observation. The chain is built from TRBV5-5 and TRBJ1-5; 8 nucleotides agree with TRBD1. CDR1 SGHKS and CDR2 YYEKEE come from the germline V gene (reference sequence). The CDR3 spans 17 residues. V shed 4 bases, J shed 2 bases, and the junction held 11 bases outside the gene matches. CDR3 nucleotide sequence: TGTGCCAGCAGCCCCCGTCTATGGGGACAGGGCAATCAGCCCCAGCATTTT. This sequence encodes CASSPRLWGQGNQPQHF.

V is TRBV29-1 and J is TRBJ2-2, with 9 bases identical to TRBD1. V was clipped by 7 bases and J by 5 bases; unmatched bases: 8. The CDR3 is 14 residues long. Germline lookup yields CDR1 SQVTM and CDR2 ANQGSEA. Here the CDR3 reads CSGTGGSGTGELFF. CDR3 in DNA: TGCAGCGGTACAGGGGGCTCGGGAACCGGGGAGCTGTTTTTT.

The V gene is TRBV5-6, the J gene TRBJ2-7; either TRBD1 or TRBD2 may supply D (5 bases each). Germline CDR1 reads SGHDT; CDR2 reads YYEEEE. The V end lost 4 bases, the J end lost 6 bases, and 20 bases lay between the germline ends. The CDR3 sequence is 15 residues long. CDR3 coding DNA: TGTGCCAGCAGCAAGGGTGGCGCAGACGGGACCGAGCAGTACTTC. It specifies CASSKGGADGTEQYF.

With regard to this clone: Other DNA sequences within the sample encode an identical CDR3. This chain uses TRBV6-5 with TRBJ2-1; weak D call: TRBD2 (6 bases). CDR1 and CDR2 from the germline V gene are MNHEY and SVGAGI. There are 15 residues in the CDR3. Trimming left V 9 bases short and J 5 bases short, with 20 bases between. CDR3 sequence: CASSNFQGGNNEQFF. Written as DNA, the CDR3 is TGTGCCAGTAGTAACTTCCAAGGAGGGAACAATGAGCAGTTCTTC.

The chain joins TRBV29-1 to TRBJ1-5; the D is unclear. The CDR3 runs 14 residues. V dropped 5 bases and J dropped 1 base, with 12 bases sitting between them. Germline loops: CDR1 SQVTM, CDR2 ANQGSEA. The CDR3 nucleotides read TGCAGCGTTCAATCCGGGGAAAGCAATCAGCCCCAGCATTTT. The encoded protein is CSVQSGESNQPQHF.

The V gene is TRBV15, the J gene TRBJ2-7, with a tentative D call TRBD1 (5 bases). This CDR3 has 16 residues. Germline loops: CDR1 LNHNV, CDR2 YYDKDF (reference sequence). V lost 3 bases, J lost 3 bases, and 18 bases lay in between. CDR3: CATSSLQVPLNYEQYF. DNA of the CDR3: TGTGCCACCAGCAGCCTACAGGTCCCCCTCAACTACGAGCAGTACTTC.

This rearrangement joins TRBV5-6 to TRBJ2-7, with 9 bases that match TRBD1. The CDR3 length is 13 residues. Germline V lookup: CDR1 SGHDT, CDR2 YYEEEE. Trimming removed 4 bases from V and 4 bases from J; junction bases left unmatched: 3. The CDR3 nucleotides are TGTGCCAGCAGCCAAGACAGGGGGTACGAGCAGTACTTC. Encoded protein: CASSQDRGYEQYF.

The chain links TRBV13 to TRBJ2-3; D gene uncertain. CDR3 length: 13 amino acids. V was cut by 5 bases and J by 10 bases, with 16 bases left in between. CDR1 is PRHDT, CDR2 FYEKMQ, per germline (reference sequence). CDR3 sequence (DNA): TGTGCCAGCAGCGAGGCCGGGCGTCCACCGCAGTATTTT. It encodes CASSEAGRPPQYF.

This chain links TRBV27 with TRBJ1-2, with D unclear. The CDR3 runs to 13 residues. V was clipped by 4 bases and J by 6 bases, with 12 bases between them. Germline V gene lookup returns CDR1 MNHEY and CDR2 SMNVEV (reference sequence). The CDR3 DNA follows: TGTGCCAGCAGTTCGGACCGGACCGATGGCTACACCTTC. This codes for CASSSDRTDGYTF.

This clone was observed once. V usage is TRBV7-9 and J usage is TRBJ1-2; no firm D call. The CDR3 spans 13 residues. In germline, CDR1 is SEHNR, CDR2 FQNEAQ (reference sequence). Trimming left V 2 bases short and J 5 bases short, with 9 bases between. In nucleotides, the CDR3 is TGTGCCAGCAGCTTACAGCCGGATTATGGCTACACCTTC. Protein product: CASSLQPDYGYTF.

The chain couples TRBV28 to TRBJ1-1; tentative D call: TRBD1 (6 bases). With 5 bases removed from V and 5 bases from J, the gap between germline ends came to 15 bases. CDR3 length: 14 residues. From germline, CDR1 is MDHEN and CDR2 SYDVKM. The CDR3 sequence: CASSLNRVGTEAFF. CDR3 DNA sequence: TGTGCCAGCAGTCTCAACAGGGTTGGGACTGAAGCTTTCTTT. The variable domain in full, with the rest retrieved from reference TRBV28 and TRBJ1-1, is DVKVTQSSRYLVKRTGEKVFLECVQDMDHENMFWYRQDPGLGLRLIYFSYDVKMKEKGDIPEGYSVSREKKERFSLILESASTNQTSMYLCASSLNRVGTEAFFGQGTRLTVV.

The chain employs TRBV19 and TRBJ1-1; the match to TRBD1 covers 8 bases. This CDR3 region has 17 residues. Per germline, CDR1 LNHDA and CDR2 SQIVND (reference sequence). After removal of 6 bases from V and 0 bases from J, the junction contained 12 bases not matched to a gene. The CDR3 reads CASSPDREGVMNTEAFF. The CDR3 DNA follows: TGTGCCAGTAGCCCGGACAGGGAAGGAGTCATGAACACTGAAGCTTTCTTT.

V gene TRBV9 combines with J gene TRBJ2-5; D may be TRBD2 (6 bases). Germline V gene lookup returns CDR1 SGDLS and CDR2 YYNGEE. V was clipped by 0 bases and J by 5 bases, with 11 bases between them. This CDR3 is built from 14 residues. The CDR3: CASSVGLAPETQYF. CDR3 in DNA: TGTGCCAGCAGCGTAGGTCTAGCGCCGGAGACCCAGTACTTC. The whole variable domain, remainder taken from reference TRBV9 and TRBJ2-5, is DSGVTQTPKHLITATGQRVTLRCSPRSGDLSVYWYQQSLDQGLQFLIQYYNGEERAKGNILERFSAQQFPDLHSELNLSSLELGDSALYFCASSVGLAPETQYFGPGTRLLVL.

The chain recombines TRBV15 with TRBJ2-4; D may correspond to TRBD1 or TRBD2 (7 bases each). The ends were cut back, 0 bases at V and 8 bases at J, with 14 bases in the middle. In germline, CDR1 is LNHNV, CDR2 YYDKDF (reference sequence). There are 15 residues in the CDR3. The CDR3 is CATSRESSGGDIQYF. In nucleotides, the CDR3 is TGTGCCACCAGCAGAGAGTCGTCAGGGGGGGACATTCAGTACTTC.